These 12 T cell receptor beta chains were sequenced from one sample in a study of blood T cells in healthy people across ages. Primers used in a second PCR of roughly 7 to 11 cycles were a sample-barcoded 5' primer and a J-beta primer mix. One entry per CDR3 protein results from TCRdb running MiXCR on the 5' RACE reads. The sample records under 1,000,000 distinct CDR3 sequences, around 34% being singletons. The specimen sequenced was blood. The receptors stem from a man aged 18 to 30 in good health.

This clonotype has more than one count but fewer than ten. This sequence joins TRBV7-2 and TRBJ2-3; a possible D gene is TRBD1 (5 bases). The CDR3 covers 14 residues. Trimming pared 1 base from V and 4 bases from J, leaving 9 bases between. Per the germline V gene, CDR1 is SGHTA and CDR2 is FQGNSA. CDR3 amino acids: CASSLVAGPDTQYF. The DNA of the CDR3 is TGTGCCAGCAGCTTAGTTGCAGGGCCAGATACGCAGTATTTT.

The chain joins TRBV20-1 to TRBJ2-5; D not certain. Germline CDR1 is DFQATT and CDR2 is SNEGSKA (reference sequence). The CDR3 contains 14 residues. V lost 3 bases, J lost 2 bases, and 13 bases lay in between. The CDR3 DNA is TGCAGTGCTAGGTCAAACAATCTTCAAGAGACCCAGTACTTC. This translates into CSARSNNLQETQYF.

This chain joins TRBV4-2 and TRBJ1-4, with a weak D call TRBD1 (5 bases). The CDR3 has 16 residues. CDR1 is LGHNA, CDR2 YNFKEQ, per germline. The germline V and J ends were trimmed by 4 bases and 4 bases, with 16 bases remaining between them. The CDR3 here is CASSPGLPHGNEKLFF. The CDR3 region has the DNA TGTGCCAGCAGCCCGGGGCTCCCGCACGGTAATGAAAAACTGTTTTTT.

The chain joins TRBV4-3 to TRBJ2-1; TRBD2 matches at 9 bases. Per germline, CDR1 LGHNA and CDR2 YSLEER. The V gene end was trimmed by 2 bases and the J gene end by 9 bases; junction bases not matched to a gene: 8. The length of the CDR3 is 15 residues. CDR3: CASSQMGLSGGEQFF. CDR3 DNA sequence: TGCGCCAGCAGCCAAATGGGACTTAGCGGGGGTGAGCAGTTCTTC.

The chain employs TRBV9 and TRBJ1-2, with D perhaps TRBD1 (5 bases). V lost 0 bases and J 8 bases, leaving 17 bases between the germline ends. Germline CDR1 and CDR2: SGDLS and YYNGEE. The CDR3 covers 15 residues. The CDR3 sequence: CASSVAAGPTLGYTF. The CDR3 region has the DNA TGTGCCAGCAGCGTAGCCGCAGGGCCAACGTTGGGCTACACCTTC.

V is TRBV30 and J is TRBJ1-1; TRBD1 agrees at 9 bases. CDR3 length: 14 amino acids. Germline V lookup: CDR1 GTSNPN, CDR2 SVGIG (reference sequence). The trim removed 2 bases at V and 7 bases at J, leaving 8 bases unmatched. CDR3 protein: CAWSPDRGAFEAFF. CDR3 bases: TGTGCCTGGAGTCCTGACAGGGGGGCTTTTGAAGCTTTCTTT.

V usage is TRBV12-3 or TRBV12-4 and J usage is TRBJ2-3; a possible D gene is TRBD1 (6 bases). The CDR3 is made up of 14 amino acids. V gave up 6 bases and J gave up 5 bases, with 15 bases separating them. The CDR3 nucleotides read TGTGCCAGCAGCCCTGTTCCCAGGGGAGATACGCAGTATTTT. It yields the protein CASSPVPRGDTQYF.

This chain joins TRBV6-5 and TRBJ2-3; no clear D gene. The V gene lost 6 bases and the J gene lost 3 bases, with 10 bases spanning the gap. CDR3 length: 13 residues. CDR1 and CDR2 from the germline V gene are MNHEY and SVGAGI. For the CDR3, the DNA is TGTGCCAGCAGCCCCGACGAGACAGATACGCAGTATTTT. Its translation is CASSPDETDTQYF.

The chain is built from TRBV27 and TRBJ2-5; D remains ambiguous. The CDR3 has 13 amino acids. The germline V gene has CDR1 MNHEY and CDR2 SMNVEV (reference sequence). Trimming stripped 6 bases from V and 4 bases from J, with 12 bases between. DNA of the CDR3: TGTGCCAGCAGAACCGGACCTACAGAGACCCAGTACTTC. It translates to CASRTGPTETQYF.

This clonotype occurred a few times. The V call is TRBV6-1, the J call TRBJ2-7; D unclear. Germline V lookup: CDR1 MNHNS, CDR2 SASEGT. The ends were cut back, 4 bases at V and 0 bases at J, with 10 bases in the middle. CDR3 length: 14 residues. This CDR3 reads CASSGRHSSYEQYF. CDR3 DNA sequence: TGTGCCAGCAGTGGCCGACACAGCTCCTACGAGCAGTACTTC.

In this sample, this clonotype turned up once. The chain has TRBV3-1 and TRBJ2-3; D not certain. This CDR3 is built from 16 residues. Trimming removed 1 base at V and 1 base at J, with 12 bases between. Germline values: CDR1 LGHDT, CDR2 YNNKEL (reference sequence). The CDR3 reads CASSQGNALGTDTQYF. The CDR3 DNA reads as TGTGCCAGCAGCCAAGGGAATGCATTGGGCACAGATACGCAGTATTTT.

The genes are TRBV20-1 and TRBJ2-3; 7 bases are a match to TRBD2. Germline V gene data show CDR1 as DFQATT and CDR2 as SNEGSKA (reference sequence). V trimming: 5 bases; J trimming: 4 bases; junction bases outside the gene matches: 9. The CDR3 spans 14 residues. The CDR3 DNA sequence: TGCAGTGCTCTGAGGGCGGGAGTTTCAGATACGCAGTATTTT. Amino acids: CSALRAGVSDTQYF.